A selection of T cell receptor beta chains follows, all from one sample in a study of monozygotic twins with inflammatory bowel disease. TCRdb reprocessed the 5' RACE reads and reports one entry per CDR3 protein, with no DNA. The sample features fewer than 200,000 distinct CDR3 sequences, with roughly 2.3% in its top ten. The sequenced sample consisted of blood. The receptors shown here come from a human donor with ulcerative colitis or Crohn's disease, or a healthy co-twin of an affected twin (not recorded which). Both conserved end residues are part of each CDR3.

cdr3_aa: CASSRNYYMGGELFF
cdr3_length: 15
v_call: TRBV12-3/TRBV12-4
j_call: TRBJ2-2

cdr3_aa: CASSQGLSSYEQYF
cdr3_length: 14
v_call: TRBV3-1
j_call: TRBJ2-7

cdr3_aa: CASSLGQGYNEQFF
cdr3_length: 14
v_call: TRBV12-3/TRBV12-4
j_call: TRBJ2-1

cdr3_aa: CSVSGSWNTEAFF
cdr3_length: 13
v_call: TRBV29-1
j_call: TRBJ1-1

cdr3_aa: CASSPQIVGYTGELFF
cdr3_length: 16
v_call: TRBV18
j_call: TRBJ2-2

cdr3_aa: CASSTKDRGGTDTQYF
cdr3_length: 16
v_call: TRBV21-1
j_call: TRBJ2-3

cdr3_aa: CASSIQGDQPQHF
cdr3_length: 13
v_call: TRBV7-2
j_call: TRBJ1-5

cdr3_aa: CASSERVWREEEETQYF
cdr3_length: 17
v_call: TRBV2
j_call: TRBJ2-5

cdr3_aa: CASSSGQGGSEAFF
cdr3_length: 14
v_call: TRBV9
j_call: TRBJ1-1

cdr3_aa: CASSKTGSSGANVLTF
cdr3_length: 16
v_call: TRBV7-3
j_call: TRBJ2-6

cdr3_aa: CASGAGNEKLFF
cdr3_length: 12
v_call: TRBV6-5
j_call: TRBJ1-4

cdr3_aa: CASSLARVSRRKGLIPGVNIQYF
cdr3_length: 23
v_call: TRBV11-1
j_call: TRBJ2-4

cdr3_aa: CSASETGVTEAFF
cdr3_length: 13
v_call: TRBV20-1
j_call: TRBJ1-1

cdr3_aa: CASSLAFGQGAADTQYF
cdr3_length: 17
v_call: TRBV5-1
j_call: TRBJ2-3

cdr3_aa: CASSLVRESVNYGYTF
cdr3_length: 16
v_call: TRBV5-1
j_call: TRBJ1-2

cdr3_aa: CASSSLAGGPYEQYF
cdr3_length: 15
v_call: TRBV9
j_call: TRBJ2-7

cdr3_aa: CASSSRGEGLNEKLFF
cdr3_length: 16
v_call: TRBV4-3
j_call: TRBJ1-4

cdr3_aa: CASSSRLGETQYF
cdr3_length: 13
v_call: TRBV12-3/TRBV12-4
j_call: TRBJ2-5

cdr3_aa: CASSQGYITYNEQFF
cdr3_length: 15
v_call: TRBV4-3
j_call: TRBJ2-1

cdr3_aa: CASSRTGVNSNQPQHF
cdr3_length: 16
v_call: TRBV18
j_call: TRBJ1-5

cdr3_aa: CASSLASLAAGGYEQFF
cdr3_length: 17
v_call: TRBV5-1
j_call: TRBJ2-1

cdr3_aa: CASSLGGEALSTDTQYF
cdr3_length: 17
v_call: TRBV5-1
j_call: TRBJ2-3

cdr3_aa: CASSLNHRGGSPLHF
cdr3_length: 15
v_call: TRBV7-3
j_call: TRBJ1-6

cdr3_aa: CASSRDNNQPQHF
cdr3_length: 13
v_call: TRBV6-5
j_call: TRBJ1-5

cdr3_aa: CASSGTNEQFF
cdr3_length: 11
v_call: TRBV3-1
j_call: TRBJ2-1

cdr3_aa: CASSLASGALEGYTF
cdr3_length: 15
v_call: TRBV5-1
j_call: TRBJ1-2

cdr3_aa: CASSLGVGGDQPQHF
cdr3_length: 15
v_call: TRBV7-9
j_call: TRBJ1-5

cdr3_aa: CAVVGSYNEQFF
cdr3_length: 12
v_call: TRBV28
j_call: TRBJ2-1

cdr3_aa: CSARESWTSGYNEQFF
cdr3_length: 16
v_call: TRBV20-1
j_call: TRBJ2-1

cdr3_aa: CASSMGGPNTGELFF
cdr3_length: 15
v_call: TRBV5-1
j_call: TRBJ2-2

cdr3_aa: CSAGPQLAGADEQFF
cdr3_length: 15
v_call: TRBV20-1
j_call: TRBJ2-1

cdr3_aa: CSASGGAGRWTQYF
cdr3_length: 14
v_call: TRBV20-1
j_call: TRBJ2-5

cdr3_aa: CASSLPRTGEGNGYTF
cdr3_length: 16
v_call: TRBV27
j_call: TRBJ1-2

cdr3_aa: CASSYLAASGEKLFF
cdr3_length: 15
v_call: TRBV6-5
j_call: TRBJ1-4

cdr3_aa: CSAGSRAPYEQYF
cdr3_length: 13
v_call: TRBV20-1
j_call: TRBJ2-7

cdr3_aa: CASAADALGDTEAFF
cdr3_length: 15
v_call: TRBV5-1
j_call: TRBJ1-1

cdr3_aa: CASSFRNEQFF
cdr3_length: 11
v_call: TRBV5-1
j_call: TRBJ2-1

cdr3_aa: CASSLQESYGYTF
cdr3_length: 13
v_call: TRBV7-9
j_call: TRBJ1-2

cdr3_aa: CSARDPGQGTNTEAFF
cdr3_length: 16
v_call: TRBV20-1
j_call: TRBJ1-1

cdr3_aa: CASSLVYQETQYF
cdr3_length: 13
v_call: TRBV5-6
j_call: TRBJ2-5

cdr3_aa: CASSGTDRGQGYGYTF
cdr3_length: 16
v_call: TRBV7-9
j_call: TRBJ1-2

cdr3_aa: CATSRVIGHEQYF
cdr3_length: 13
v_call: TRBV15
j_call: TRBJ2-7

cdr3_aa: CASSFPPSGGAGDTQYF
cdr3_length: 17
v_call: TRBV5-4
j_call: TRBJ2-3

cdr3_aa: CASSPRIRDYSYNEQFF
cdr3_length: 17
v_call: TRBV18
j_call: TRBJ2-1

cdr3_aa: CASSRESARGGTQYF
cdr3_length: 15
v_call: TRBV7-9
j_call: TRBJ2-3

cdr3_aa: CASSQTTSGRKDTQYF
cdr3_length: 16
v_call: TRBV4-3
j_call: TRBJ2-3

cdr3_aa: CASSLARGSTDTQYF
cdr3_length: 15
v_call: TRBV7-2
j_call: TRBJ2-3

cdr3_aa: CSAREGGSTDTQYF
cdr3_length: 14
v_call: TRBV20-1
j_call: TRBJ2-3

cdr3_aa: CASSQDIGLVRGYTF
cdr3_length: 15
v_call: TRBV4-3
j_call: TRBJ1-2